One T cell receptor (beta chain) is described in this entry. An immunoSEQ assay, version v3.0, was performed at survey level. Produced via immunoSEQ multiplex PCR; TCRdb's table is partial and in-frame only. The top ten clones hold roughly 9% of a sample with around 30,000 clones, 85% of them seen once. The data stem from a study of long-term antiretroviral therapy in people with HIV. Germline assignment: CDR1 LNHDA and CDR2 SQIVND (reference sequence). CDR3 length: 15 residues. V trimming: 4 bases; J trimming: 1 base; junction bases outside the gene matches: 4. Source: unsorted PBMCs, taken 2.3 years after starting antiretroviral therapy. The chain combines TRBV19 with TRBJ1-3, with 7 bases matching TRBD1. This TCR was recovered from a man in his forties with HIV. CDR3 protein: CASSTSTGSGNTIYF. The CDR3 DNA sequence: TGTGCCAGTAGTACCTCGACAGGGTCTGGAAACACCATATATTTT.